The entry below describes one TCR beta chain. The antigen it recognizes is unknown. No base qualities exist here, and no much larger clone lies one base off it. TCRbeta CDR3 regions were amplified from genomic DNA by means of the immunoSEQ Assay, a bias-controlled multiplex PCR. The paper's processing steps were these. The number of nucleated cells in each sample was estimated from the amplification of reference gene primers within the assay. To quantify the absolute abundance of each unique TCRbeta CDR3 rearrangement, sequence reads were collapsed and filtered. For each sample, productive Simpson clonality was calculated as the square root of Simpson's diversity index across productive rearrangements. TCRdb carries this immuneACCESS record with in-frame sequences only. Its versions omit some clonotypes, under half of them owing to an unresolved V gene in the studies checked, with the rest unexplained. The V and J calls and clone size were taken over from that table, and D and trimming were inferred from the DNA. The sample table lists 120,000 to 150,000 clones, 80% to 90% of them with a count of one. 13% of the sample belongs to the ten largest clones.

The record originates from a study of blood T cell repertoires in COVID-19 (dated by TCRdb to the early 2020s). Concerning the study at large: The collaborator samples originated in the United States, Italy and Spain and spanned the acute and convalescent phases of COVID-19. HLA class I and class II types, where available, came from metadata supplied by the sample provider rather than from assay-based typing. The repertoires were made available in a free public database intended to serve as a resource for research on the immune response to SARS-CoV-2. The prospective study material was composed of cDNA or gDNA derived from T cells, B-cell-depleted T cells, or PBMCs. A de-identified subject ID, COVID-19 status, age in years and sex were almost always included in the sample metadata. The dataset comprised deeply sampled blood TCRbeta repertoires from subjects exposed to, actively infected with, or recovered from COVID-19. Samples came from the ongoing ImmuneRACE study (first 160 participants) plus 1,254 subjects from 6 global collaborators. Study-wide findings and limitations: The amount of clinical and demographic metadata varied by source and participant and was provided uncurated.

CDR3 length: 15 amino acids, cysteine to phenylalanine. Just the 45-base CDR3 DNA is kept, in frame starting at base 1. V is trimmed back by 0 bases and J by 13 bases, and the junction contains 10 bases that no gene match accounts for. For CDR1 and CDR2, the germline V gene lists SGDLS and YYNGEE. In Seattle, one collaborating source enrolled patients while the infection was active and tracked those patients longitudinally over the course of disease. Collaborating institutions collected whole blood in K2EDTA tubes following their own protocols. For TCRbeta analysis, collaborators shipped samples as frozen whole blood, isolated PBMCs, or DNA extracted from either of those sample types.

This receptor chain uses TRBV9 and TRBJ1-6; TRBD1 lines up with 7 middle nucleotides. The receptor was derived from a man aged 18 to 35 with COVID-19, enrolled during active disease. The sample taken for sequencing was peripheral blood. Here the CDR3 is given as CASSVDGRGSDPLHF. The DNA reads TGTGCCAGCAGCGTAGACGGCAGGGGGTCAGATCCCCTCCACTTT.